This entry describes one T cell receptor (beta chain). This sample was taken from a study of blood T cell repertoires in COVID-19. Study details: Sites in the United States, Italy and Spain provided acute and convalescent COVID-19 samples. T cells, B-cell-depleted T cells, or PBMCs provided the cDNA or gDNA that served as material.

Original processing methods: Reference gene primer amplification gave estimated nucleated cell counts. The data were produced by immunoSEQ multiplex PCR, yet TCRdb's version contains in-frame clones alone and is incomplete. The V and J calls and the clone size are those of that table, but D and trimming were determined from the DNA. The sample shows approximately 140,000 clones, roughly 80% of them seen only once. Per the germline V gene, CDR1 is SGDLS and CDR2 is YYNGEE. Deletions cut 7 bases from V and 5 bases from J, with 18 bases between. The CDR3 is 15 residues long. The chain couples TRBV9 to TRBJ2-2; possible D gene TRBD2, 7 bases. The TCR sequence derives from a man between 60 and 75 years old with acute or convalescent COVID-19. Input material: peripheral blood. Here the CDR3 reads CASWGGPGGTGELFF. In DNA, the CDR3 is TGTGCCAGCTGGGGGGGGCCCGGCGGGACCGGGGAGCTGTTTTTT.